The clone carrying this T cell receptor (beta chain) has just one count. Selected positively for CCR7 and CD45RO-negative, naive CD8 cells excluded terminally differentiated effector memory CD45RA+ cells. CDR3 length: 15 residues. Germline CDR1 reads SGHVS; CDR2 reads FNYEAQ. V dropped 6 bases and J dropped 2 bases, with 17 bases sitting between them. This record belongs to a study of shared clonotypes between healthy human individuals. TCRdb's copy holds only in-frame clones and misses some; the assay was immunoSEQ multiplex PCR. The repertoire consists of roughly 2 million clones, with about 95% occurring once and the leading ten covering about 1.1%.

The V gene is TRBV7-6, the J gene TRBJ2-7; a possible D gene is TRBD2 (6 bases). The sequence was obtained from a man between 18 and 35 years old in good health. The sequencing sample was made of naive CD8+ T cells sorted from blood. DNA for the CDR3: TGTGCCAGCAGTTCTCGTTCCAGCGGGCCCTACGAGCAGTACTTC. Protein product: CASSSRSSGPYEQYF.